This T cell receptor beta chain was sequenced in a study of T cells expressing NK-cell markers. TCRdb reprocessed the 5' RACE reads and reports one entry per CDR3 protein, with no DNA. Here the sample table reports over 200,000 distinct CDR3 sequences. The CDR3 covers 14 residues. Germline lookup yields CDR1 SGHRS and CDR2 YFSETQ. This receptor was obtained from a man between 18 and 29 years old in good health. The rearrangement links TRBV5-1 to TRBJ1-4; TCRdb's D gene call, TRBD1, goes unchecked for lack of DNA. Sequences were obtained from blood T cells: a sorted CD56 or NKG2C T cell subset, CD4+ or CD8+ T cells, or bulk PBMC T cells (not recorded which). The CDR3 reads CASSIGTKNEKLFF.